What follows is one T cell receptor beta chain and its context. Antigen specificity is unknown. These data originate in a study of cytomegalovirus exposure and HLA in healthy donors. Across the study: Researchers previously reported finding 90 million to 130 million unique TCR beta sequences from 170 million or so T cells. Among the 300 to 500 donors who were genotyped, 81% fell in the genetic ancestry cluster that is associated with self-reported Caucasian donors.

The PCR employed 60 Vbeta primers together with 13 Jbeta primers. Per the original methods: In a later analysis, 80 million to 100 million unique TCR beta chains included roughly 11 million shared by two or more donors. The data were produced by immunoSEQ multiplex PCR, yet TCRdb's version contains in-frame clones alone and is incomplete. V, J and clone size reflect that table, while D and trimming were determined from the DNA. The table lists 120,000 to 150,000 clones, about four fifths of them singletons. Points from the study as a whole: Earlier analysis looked at TCR beta V segments, and most were productive about 90% or about 30% of the time.

V was cut by 0 bases and J by 4 bases, with 7 bases left in between. The V gene's germline CDR1 is GTSNPN and CDR2 SVGIG (reference sequence). This CDR3 has 12 residues. The chain couples TRBV30 to TRBJ2-7; D gene ambiguous. Source material: PBMCs. The TCR comes from a middle-aged woman in good health and CMV-seropositive. In DNA, the CDR3 is TGTGCCTGGAGTGTAATTCAGTACGAGCAGTACTTC. Protein: CAWSVIQYEQYF.